Presented here are 17 T cell receptor beta chains from one specimen sequenced in a study of blood T cell repertoires in COVID-19. Profiling relied on immunoSEQ multiplex PCR, and the TCRdb table lists in-frame clones only, not all of them. This table has some 190,000 clones, roughly three quarters appearing once. Input material: PBMCs or T cells enriched from blood (not recorded which). The receptor source for this set is a man aged 55 to 69 who had been exposed to COVID-19.

This clone was seen a handful of times. V is TRBV2 and J is TRBJ1-4; D is undetermined. V lost 4 bases to trimming and J lost 6 bases, with 6 bases between them. The CDR3 spans 12 residues. Germline CDR1 and CDR2: SNHLY and FYNNEI. For the CDR3, the DNA is TGTGCCAGCAGTGGCCCGGATGAAAAACTGTTTTTT. Translated: CASSGPDEKLFF.

The chain combines TRBV4-3 with TRBJ1-2; D is unclear. The germline gives CDR1 LGHNA, CDR2 YSLEER. The V and J ends lost 0 bases and 5 bases respectively, with 13 bases between them. The CDR3 sequence is 15 residues long. The CDR3 sequence: CASSQDRALRYGYTF. The CDR3 DNA is TGCGCCAGCAGCCAAGATCGCGCCTTACGGTATGGCTACACCTTC.

This clone was observed once. The V call is TRBV5-6, the J call TRBJ2-7, with D tentatively TRBD1 (6 bases). This CDR3 has 15 amino acids. Germline lookup yields CDR1 SGHDT and CDR2 YYEEEE. V shed 2 bases and J shed 2 bases, with 14 bases lying between them. CDR3 DNA: TGTGCCAGCAGCTTTAGGGGGACGGGAACCTACGAGCAGTACTTC. This gives the protein CASSFRGTGTYEQYF.

This clone was counted only a few times. The rearrangement joins TRBV10-1 to TRBJ1-5, with 8 bases fitting TRBD1. The V segment lost 6 bases and the J segment 7 bases; nucleotides outside the gene matches: 5. There are 13 residues in the CDR3. The V gene's germline CDR1 is WNHNN and CDR2 SYGVQD (reference sequence). CDR3 amino acids: CASSNRGDQPQHF. CDR3 nucleotides: TGCGCCAGCAGCAACAGGGGGGACCAGCCCCAGCATTTT.

The chain has TRBV11-3 and TRBJ2-1; TRBD2 agrees at 9 bases. From germline, CDR1 is SGHNT and CDR2 YENEEA. V gave up 4 bases and J gave up 5 bases; unmatched junction bases: 6. The CDR3 length is 15 residues. CDR3 DNA: TGTGCCAGCAGCTCCCGGAGACTAGCGGACAATGAGCAGTTCTTC. This encodes CASSSRRLADNEQFF.

The chain recombines TRBV19 with TRBJ2-7; 7 nucleotides match TRBD1. The CDR3 totals 12 residues. Germline values: CDR1 LNHDA, CDR2 SQIVND (reference sequence). The CDR3 sequence: CASTGNSYEQYF. The CDR3, as DNA: TGTGCTTCGACAGGGAACTCCTACGAGCAGTACTTC. Based on the CDR3 plus reference TRBV19 and TRBJ2-7, the full variable domain is DGGITQSPKYLFRKEGQNVTLSCEQNLNHDAMYWYRQDPGQGLRLIYYSQIVNDFQKGDIAEGYSVSREKKESFPLTVTSAQKNPTAFYLCASTGNSYEQYFGPGTRLTVT.

This clone has just one count. This rearrangement joins TRBV6-5 to TRBJ2-3; maybe TRBD2 (6 bases). Looked up from germline, CDR1 is MNHEY and CDR2 is SVGAGI. The V and J ends lost 6 bases and 0 bases respectively, with 10 bases between them. This CDR3 is built from 14 residues. CDR3 amino acids: CASRASVSTDTQYF. CDR3 DNA sequence: TGTGCCAGCAGAGCTAGCGTCAGCACAGATACGCAGTATTTT.

This rearrangement joins TRBV7-9 to TRBJ1-3; perhaps TRBD1 as D (6 bases). V shed 0 bases and J shed 0 bases, with 9 bases lying between them. This CDR3 spans 16 amino acids. Germline V lookup: CDR1 SEHNR, CDR2 FQNEAQ (reference sequence). CDR3: CASSLADSFSGNTIYF. CDR3 DNA: TGTGCCAGCAGCTTAGCGGACAGTTTCTCTGGAAACACCATATATTTT.

The V call is TRBV19, the J call TRBJ1-4; 10 bases are shared with TRBD1. Germline V lookup: CDR1 LNHDA, CDR2 SQIVND (reference sequence). The CDR3 is 14 residues long. With V trimmed by 3 bases and J by 6 bases, 1 base remained unmatched. CDR3 bases: TGTGCCAGTAGTATGGGGACAGGGGATGAAAAACTGTTTTTT. Its translation: CASSMGTGDEKLFF.

This chain joins TRBV7-2 and TRBJ2-7; TRBD1 matches at 9 bases. Trimming cost V 2 bases and J 2 bases; bases outside gene matches: 4. CDR3 length: 15 residues. Germline loops: CDR1 SGHTA, CDR2 FQGNSA. The CDR3 coding sequence is TGTGCCAGCAGCTTAATACAGGGGGCAACCTACGAGCAGTACTTC. Translated: CASSLIQGATYEQYF.

The chain employs TRBV27 and TRBJ2-2; 7 bases are a match to TRBD2. V was clipped by 7 bases and J by 2 bases; unmatched bases: 7. The CDR3 covers 15 residues. Germline values: CDR1 MNHEY, CDR2 SMNVEV (reference sequence). CDR3: CASTSWGGNTGELFF. DNA of the CDR3: TGTGCCAGCACCTCTTGGGGGGGAAACACCGGGGAGCTGTTTTTT.

The chain recombines TRBV3-1 (or the pseudogene TRBV3-2) with TRBJ1-1; D gene unclear. Trimming cost V 1 base and J 6 bases, with 9 bases left between them. This CDR3 comprises 13 residues. Germline-derived CDR1 and CDR2 are LGHDT and YNNKEL (reference sequence). CDR3 protein: CASSQVRVAEAFF. The CDR3 DNA follows: TGTGCCAGCAGCCAAGTTAGAGTTGCTGAAGCTTTCTTT.

V gene TRBV29-1 combines with J gene TRBJ2-1; tentative D call: TRBD2 (5 bases). The CDR3 has 16 amino acids. V was trimmed by 2 bases and J by 8 bases, leaving 22 bases between them. Germline values: CDR1 SQVTM, CDR2 ANQGSEA. CDR3 coding DNA: TGCAGCGTTGAATTGGTGTTCGGGATACCACCCGATGAGCAGTTCTTC. Translating it yields CSVELVFGIPPDEQFF.

The chain joins TRBV2 to TRBJ1-2; the D gene is possibly TRBD1 (6 bases). This CDR3 contains 13 residues. V lost 6 bases to trimming and J lost 5 bases, with 13 bases between them. CDR1 and CDR2 from the germline V gene are SNHLY and FYNNEI. This chain's CDR3 is CASSAPTGYGYTF. The CDR3 DNA follows: TGTGCCAGCAGCGCCCCGACAGGATATGGCTACACCTTC. Variable domain in full (rest from reference TRBV2 and TRBJ1-2): EPEVTQTPSHQVTQMGQEVILRCVPISNHLYFYWYRQILGQKVEFLVSFYNNEISEKSEIFDDQFSVERPDGSNFTLKIRSTKLEDSAMYFCASSAPTGYGYTFGSGTRLTVV.

The rearrangement links TRBV18 to TRBJ1-6, with 7 bases lining up with TRBD1. Trimming took 1 base from V and 3 from J; bases not matched to a gene: 3. CDR1 and CDR2 (germline): KGHSH, LQKENI. The CDR3 has 16 amino acids. The CDR3 region is CASSPLDRDYNSPLHF. The CDR3 DNA reads TGTGCCAGCTCACCACTCGACAGGGACTATAATTCACCCCTCCACTTT.

The rearrangement links TRBV3-1 (or the pseudogene TRBV3-2) to TRBJ2-3; 7 nucleotides match TRBD1. V gave up 1 base and J gave up 1 base; unmatched junction bases: 2. From germline, CDR1 is LGHDT and CDR2 YNNKEL (reference sequence). The CDR3 contains 15 residues. The CDR3 DNA is TGTGCCAGCAGCCAAGCCGGGACAGGCACAGATACGCAGTATTTT. This sequence encodes CASSQAGTGTDTQYF.

The chain uses TRBV6-1 and TRBJ1-6; the match to TRBD1 covers 7 bases. Germline CDR1 reads MNHNS; CDR2 reads SASEGT. There are 16 residues in the CDR3. Trimming at V came to 4 bases and at J to 5 bases, leaving 8 bases not matched to a gene. The CDR3 is CASSVTAGQNNSPLHF. The DNA for the CDR3 is TGTGCCAGCAGTGTGACGGCGGGACAGAATAATTCACCCCTCCACTTT.